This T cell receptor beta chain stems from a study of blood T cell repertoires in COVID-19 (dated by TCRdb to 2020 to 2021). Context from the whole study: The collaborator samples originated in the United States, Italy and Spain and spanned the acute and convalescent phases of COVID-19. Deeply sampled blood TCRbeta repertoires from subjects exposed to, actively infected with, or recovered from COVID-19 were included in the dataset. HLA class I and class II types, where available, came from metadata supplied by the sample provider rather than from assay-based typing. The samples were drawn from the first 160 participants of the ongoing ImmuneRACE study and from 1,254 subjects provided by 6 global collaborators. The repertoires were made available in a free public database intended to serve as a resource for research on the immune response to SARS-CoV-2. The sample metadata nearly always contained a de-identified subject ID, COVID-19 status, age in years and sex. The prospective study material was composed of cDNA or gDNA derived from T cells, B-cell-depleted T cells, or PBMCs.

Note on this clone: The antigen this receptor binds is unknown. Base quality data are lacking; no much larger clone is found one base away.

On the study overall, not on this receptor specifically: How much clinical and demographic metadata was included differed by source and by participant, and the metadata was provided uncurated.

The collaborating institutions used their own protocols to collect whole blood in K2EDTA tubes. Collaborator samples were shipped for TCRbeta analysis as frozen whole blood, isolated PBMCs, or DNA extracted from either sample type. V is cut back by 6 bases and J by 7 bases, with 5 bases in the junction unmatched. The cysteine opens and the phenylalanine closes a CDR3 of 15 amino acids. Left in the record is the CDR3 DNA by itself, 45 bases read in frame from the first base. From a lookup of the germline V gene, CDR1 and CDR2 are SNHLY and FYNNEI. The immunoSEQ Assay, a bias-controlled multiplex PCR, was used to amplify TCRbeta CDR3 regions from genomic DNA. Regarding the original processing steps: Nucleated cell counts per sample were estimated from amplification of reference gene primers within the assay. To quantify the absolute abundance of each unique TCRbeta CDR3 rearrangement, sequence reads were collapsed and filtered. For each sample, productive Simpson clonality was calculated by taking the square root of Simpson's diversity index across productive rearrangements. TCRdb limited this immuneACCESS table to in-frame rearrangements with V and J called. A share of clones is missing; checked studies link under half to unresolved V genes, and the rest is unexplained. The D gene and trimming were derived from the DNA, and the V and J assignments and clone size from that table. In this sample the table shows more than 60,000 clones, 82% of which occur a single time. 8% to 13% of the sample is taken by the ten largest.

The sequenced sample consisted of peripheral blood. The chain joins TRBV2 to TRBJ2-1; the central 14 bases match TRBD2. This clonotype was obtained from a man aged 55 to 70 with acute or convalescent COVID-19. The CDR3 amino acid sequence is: CASRFGLAGGNEQFF. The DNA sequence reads TGTGCCAGCAGATTCGGACTAGCGGGAGGAAATGAGCAGTTCTTC. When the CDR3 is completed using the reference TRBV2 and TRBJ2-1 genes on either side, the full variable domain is EPEVTQTPSHQVTQMGQEVILRCVPISNHLYFYWYRQILGQKVEFLVSFYNNEISEKSEIFDDQFSVERPDGSNFTLKIRSTKLEDSAMYFCASRFGLAGGNEQFFGPGTRLTVL.